Below are 7 T cell receptor beta chains sequenced from a single sample in a study of shared clonotypes between healthy human individuals (dated by TCRdb to about 2020). For the CD8 naive samples, CD45RO-negative cells were positively selected for CCR7, yielding a CD45RA+CCR7+ population from which TemRA cells were excluded. Library method: the immunoSEQ multiplex PCR assay. TCRdb retrieved this table from immuneACCESS and kept in-frame rearrangements only. Not all clones are present; in checked studies, unresolved V genes account for under half, and no reason is known for the remainder. This sample is represented by roughly 550,000 clones; 95% to 96% of them were singletons. Roughly 0.1% of the sample is held by the ten biggest clonotypes. Sequenced: naive CD8+ T cells sorted from blood. The sample's cell subset or site label, in plain terms: CD45RA+CCR7+. Receptors originate from a woman aged 25-40 years in good health.

This clone was detected only once. The J gene is TRBJ2-1, the V gene TRBV11-2; no definite D call. CDR3 length: 16 residues. Trimming took 2 bases from V and 2 from J, leaving 13 bases between them. The V gene's germline CDR1 is SGHAT and CDR2 FQNNGV. CDR3 sequence (DNA): TGTGCCAGCAGCTTAAAATTGAGTCGTCCCTACAATGAGCAGTTCTTC. As protein: CASSLKLSRPYNEQFF. The whole variable domain, filled in from reference TRBV11-2 and TRBJ2-1, reads EAGVAQSPRYKIIEKRQSVAFWCNPISGHATLYWYQQILGQGPKLLIQFQNNGVVDDSQLPKDRFSAERLKGVDSTLKIQPAKLEDSAVYLCASSLKLSRPYNEQFFGPGTRLTVL.

This chain links TRBV2 with TRBJ1-5; D might be TRBD1 (5 bases). Germline V gene data show CDR1 as SNHLY and CDR2 as FYNNEI. The CDR3 consists of 15 residues. V gave up 2 bases and J gave up 0 bases, with 8 bases separating them. The DNA for the CDR3 is TGTGCCAGCAGTGAACGGGGGACTAGCAATCAGCCCCAGCATTTT. Protein: CASSERGTSNQPQHF. The full variable domain, completed using reference TRBV2 and TRBJ1-5, is EPEVTQTPSHQVTQMGQEVILRCVPISNHLYFYWYRQILGQKVEFLVSFYNNEISEKSEIFDDQFSVERPDGSNFTLKIRSTKLEDSAMYFCASSERGTSNQPQHFGDGTRLSIL.

This rearrangement joins TRBV4-2 to TRBJ2-1; a possible D gene is TRBD2 (6 bases). CDR1 is LGHNA, CDR2 YNFKEQ, per germline. The CDR3 contains 17 residues. V was shortened by 4 bases and J by 0 bases, with 16 bases between the two germline ends. This CDR3 is CASSPLGRIGSYNEQFF. The CDR3 region has the DNA TGTGCCAGCAGCCCTTTAGGGAGGATTGGCTCCTACAATGAGCAGTTCTTC.

This chain connects TRBV4-1 to TRBJ1-2; no firm D call. The CDR3 loop spans 17 amino acids. V lost 4 bases to trimming and J lost 5 bases, with 23 bases between them. In germline, CDR1 is MGHRA, CDR2 YSYEKL. The CDR3 protein is CASSPPEGRPILYGYTF. In DNA form, the CDR3 reads TGCGCCAGCAGCCCTCCAGAAGGTAGACCCATATTATATGGCTACACCTTC.

To note about this clone: The junction departs from germline at one end; a sequencing error may be responsible. DNA of the CDR3: TGTGCCAGCAGATTAGGGGGGAGGAACCCCTACGAGCAGTACTTC. Encoded protein: CASRLGGRNPYEQYF. This chain joins TRBV11-2 and TRBJ2-7; D tentatively fits TRBD1 or TRBD2 (6 bases each). Germline V CDR1 and CDR2: SGHAT, FQNNGV. The CDR3 has 15 amino acids.

The V and J genes are TRBV10-3 and TRBJ2-3; D gene unclear. Germline CDR1 reads ENHRY; CDR2 reads SYGVKD. This CDR3 is 13 amino acids long. The V gene lost 4 bases and the J gene lost 4 bases, with 9 bases spanning the gap. Here the CDR3 reads CAISVDPPDTQYF. CDR3 bases: TGTGCCATCAGTGTAGACCCCCCAGATACGCAGTATTTT.

The V gene is TRBV27, the J gene TRBJ2-1, with 10 bases that match TRBD2. The length of the CDR3 is 14 residues. After removal of 4 bases from V and 6 bases from J, the junction contained 3 bases not matched to a gene. CDR1 and CDR2 (germline): MNHEY, SMNVEV (reference sequence). The CDR3 loop is CASSYRTSGNEQFF. As DNA, the CDR3 is TGTGCCAGCAGTTACAGGACTAGCGGCAATGAGCAGTTCTTC.